One and the same sample provided the 31 T cell receptor beta chains below, sequenced in a study of control samples from healthy donors and cancer patients. Some clones are missing from TCRdb's copy, which holds only in-frame ones; the method was immunoSEQ multiplex PCR. In the table there are more than 50,000 clones, about 82% of which are singletons. Sequencing was done on a sample of blood. All receptors derive from a man aged 40-49 years in good health.

The V gene is TRBV18, the J gene TRBJ1-1, with D unclear. Trimming pared 3 bases from V and 2 bases from J, leaving 13 bases between. The CDR3 totals 15 residues. Per the germline V gene, CDR1 is KGHSH and CDR2 is LQKENI. The CDR3 reads CASSPGGNVNTEAFF. The CDR3 nucleotides read TGTGCCAGCTCACCGGGAGGGAACGTAAACACTGAAGCTTTCTTT.

The chain uses TRBV30 and TRBJ1-5, with a weak D call TRBD1 (6 bases). Germline CDR1 and CDR2: GTSNPN and SVGIG (reference sequence). V lost 4 bases to trimming and J lost 0 bases, with 16 bases between them. The CDR3 length is 16 residues. The DNA of the CDR3 is TGTGCCTGGACTATTACAACAGGGCCTAGCAATCAGCCCCAGCATTTT. Residues: CAWTITTGPSNQPQHF. Together with reference TRBV30 and TRBJ1-5, the CDR3 gives the full variable domain: SQTIHQWPATLVQPVGSPLSLECTVEGTSNPNLYWYRQAAGRGLQLLFYSVGIGQISSEVPQNLSASRPQDRQFILSSKKLLLSDSGFYLCAWTITTGPSNQPQHFGDGTRLSIL.

The V and J genes are TRBV10-3 and TRBJ1-5; TRBD1 matches 7 bases. The CDR3 length is 15 residues. V shed 2 bases and J 0 bases; nucleotides not matched to a gene: 1. Germline assignment: CDR1 ENHRY and CDR2 SYGVKD. CDR3 in amino acids: CAISEGQDSNQPQHF. CDR3 DNA sequence: TGTGCCATCAGTGAGGGACAGGATAGCAATCAGCCCCAGCATTTT.

The V gene is TRBV5-6, the J gene TRBJ1-5; D uncertain. Germline V CDR1 and CDR2: SGHDT, YYEEEE. This CDR3 region has 14 residues. V lost 0 bases and J lost 2, with 6 bases in between. CDR3: CASSLGLGNQPQHF. In DNA, the CDR3 is TGTGCCAGCAGCTTGGGGCTGGGCAATCAGCCCCAGCATTTT.

The chain recombines TRBV4-3 with TRBJ1-1; TRBD1 matches at 9 bases. This CDR3 comprises 17 residues. The V and J ends lost 3 bases and 5 bases, in that order; junction bases with no gene match: 13. Germline CDR1 is LGHNA and CDR2 is YSLEER. Written as DNA, the CDR3 is TGCGCCAGCAGCCAGCCAGGGACAGGGAAAGGAGGAACTGAAGCTTTCTTT. Encoded protein: CASSQPGTGKGGTEAFF.

The J gene is TRBJ2-7, the V gene TRBV30; 7 positions agree with TRBD1. CDR1 is GTSNPN and CDR2 is SVGIG in the germline V gene (reference sequence). Germline trimming cut 0 bases from V and 4 bases from J; bases unmatched to any gene: 0. This CDR3 is 12 amino acids long. The CDR3: CAWSVQGYEQYF. The CDR3 region has the DNA TGTGCCTGGAGTGTACAGGGGTACGAGCAGTACTTC.

The CDR3 sequence is CASSPLGGDSYEQYF. The CDR3 nucleotides read TGTGCCAGCAGCCCCCTGGGGGGGGACTCCTACGAGCAGTACTTC. This chain uses TRBV6-5 with TRBJ2-7, with 7 nucleotides matching TRBD2. The germline CDR1 and CDR2 sequences are MNHEY and SVGAGI. V lost 6 bases, J lost 0 bases, and 8 bases stayed unmatched. The CDR3 loop spans 15 amino acids.

J is TRBJ1-1 and V is TRBV10-1; D gene ambiguous. The germline gives CDR1 WNHNN, CDR2 SYGVQD (reference sequence). The V gene lost 8 bases and the J gene lost 2 bases, with 15 bases spanning the gap. The CDR3 length is 14 residues. DNA for the CDR3: TGCGCCAGCCTTAGGGCCGGGTACAACACTGAAGCTTTCTTT. Encoded protein: CASLRAGYNTEAFF.

The chain couples TRBV6-2 or TRBV6-3 to TRBJ1-5; 9 bases map to TRBD1. This CDR3 comprises 14 residues. Germline assignment: CDR1 MNHEY and CDR2 SVGEGT. V lost 3 bases to trimming and J lost 5 bases; unmatched junction nucleotides: 2. CDR3 sequence reads: CASSYGTGYQPQHF. The CDR3 region has the DNA TGTGCCAGCAGTTATGGGACAGGGTATCAGCCCCAGCATTTT.

The genes are TRBV5-6 and TRBJ2-1, with 9 bases lining up with TRBD2. Germline CDR1 SGHDT, CDR2 YYEEEE. The CDR3 runs 16 residues. Trimming cost V 0 bases and J 2 bases; bases outside gene matches: 3. Here the CDR3 reads CASSLGRTSAYNEQFF. CDR3 coding DNA: TGTGCCAGCAGCTTGGGGCGGACTAGCGCCTACAATGAGCAGTTCTTC.

The V call is TRBV2, the J call TRBJ1-1; tentatively, D is TRBD1 (6 bases). The germline V gene encodes CDR1 SNHLY and CDR2 FYNNEI. There are 12 residues in the CDR3. Deletions cut 11 bases from V and 2 bases from J, with 12 bases between. CDR3 protein: CALGGRNTEAFF. CDR3 nucleotide sequence: TGTGCCCTCGGGGGGCGCAACACTGAAGCTTTCTTT.

The gene calls are TRBV30 and TRBJ1-2, with D maybe TRBD1 (6 bases). The CDR3 sequence is 13 residues long. Per the germline V gene, CDR1 is GTSNPN and CDR2 is SVGIG (reference sequence). V was cut by 1 base and J by 4 bases, with 10 bases left in between. The DNA for the CDR3 is TGTGCCTGGAGTGAGGACAGTCCCTATGGCTACACCTTC. Protein sequence: CAWSEDSPYGYTF.

The chain couples TRBV6-2 or TRBV6-3 to TRBJ2-7; TRBD2 agrees at 7 bases. CDR3 length: 16 amino acids. Germline V lookup: CDR1 MNHEY, CDR2 SVGEGT. V lost 5 bases, J lost 2 bases, and 12 bases stayed unmatched. As DNA, the CDR3 is TGTGCCAGCAGTCGCGGCGGCCCCGGGGGGACCTACGAGCAGTACTTC. Its translation is CASSRGGPGGTYEQYF.

The chain joins TRBV7-3 to TRBJ1-1; D is unresolved. Per the germline V gene, CDR1 is SGHTA and CDR2 is FQGTGA. The V end was cut by 3 bases, the J end by 1 base, with 6 bases between. This CDR3 region has 13 residues. The CDR3 loop reads CASSFAWNTEAFF. Written as DNA, the CDR3 is TGTGCCAGCAGCTTTGCCTGGAACACTGAAGCTTTCTTT. Drawing the rest from reference TRBV7-3 and TRBJ1-1, the complete variable domain is GAGVSQTPSNKVTEKGKYVELRCDPISGHTALYWYRQSLGQGPEFLIYFQGTGAADDSGLPNDRFFAVRPEGSVSTLKIQRTERGDSAVYLCASSFAWNTEAFFGQGTRLTVV.

This clone was counted once. This sequence joins TRBV5-1 and TRBJ2-3; the D gene is possibly TRBD2 (7 bases). The germline V gene has CDR1 SGHRS and CDR2 YFSETQ. V was trimmed by 5 bases and J by 6 bases, leaving 16 bases between them. The CDR3 runs 14 residues. CDR3 residues: CASSAGAMGDTQYF. The CDR3, as DNA: TGCGCCAGCAGTGCGGGGGCCATGGGGGATACGCAGTATTTT.

The V and J genes are TRBV2 and TRBJ1-1; D is ambiguous. There are 14 residues in the CDR3. Looked up from germline, CDR1 is SNHLY and CDR2 is FYNNEI. V gave up 3 bases and J gave up 4 bases, with 12 bases separating them. CDR3 residues: CASSELTGGTEAFF. The CDR3, as DNA: TGTGCCAGCAGTGAGTTAACCGGTGGCACTGAAGCTTTCTTT.

V is TRBV3-1 (or the pseudogene TRBV3-2) and J is TRBJ2-5; D is perhaps TRBD2 (6 bases). V shed 3 bases and J shed 5 bases, with 10 bases lying between them. CDR3 size: 13 residues. The germline CDR1 and CDR2 sequences are LGHDT and YNNKEL (reference sequence). In nucleotides, the CDR3 is TGTGCCAGCAGCCAGACTAGTCATGAGACCCAGTACTTC. This sequence encodes CASSQTSHETQYF.

This clone was observed a few times. This chain uses TRBV3-1 (or the pseudogene TRBV3-2) with TRBJ1-5; a weak D match, TRBD1 (5 bases). This CDR3 has 14 residues. The germline V gene has CDR1 LGHDT and CDR2 YNNKEL (reference sequence). The V end lost 4 bases, the J end lost 2 bases, and 9 bases lay between the germline ends. The CDR3 nucleotides are TGTGCCAGCAGCCGGGGGATGGGCAATCAGCCCCAGCATTTT. Translating gives CASSRGMGNQPQHF.

This clone has a single count. This chain joins TRBV2 and TRBJ2-7; D is unclear. The ends were cut back, 8 bases at V and 3 bases at J, with 8 bases in the middle. This CDR3 contains 11 residues. Germline V gene data show CDR1 as SNHLY and CDR2 as FYNNEI. This CDR3 is CASVVLYEQYF. The DNA for the CDR3 is TGTGCCAGCGTGGTTCTCTACGAGCAGTACTTC.

The chain is built from TRBV5-1 and TRBJ2-7, with a tentative D call TRBD1 (6 bases). The CDR3 contains 14 residues. Germline V gives CDR1 SGHRS, CDR2 YFSETQ. V was shortened by 3 bases and J by 3 bases, with 13 bases between the two germline ends. CDR3 coding DNA: TGCGCCAGCAGCTCCGCCGAACAGGGCTACGAGCAGTACTTC. This encodes CASSSAEQGYEQYF.

This clone was detected only a few times. The rearrangement uses TRBV5-1 and TRBJ1-4; the D is unclear. Germline V CDR1 and CDR2: SGHRS, YFSETQ. This CDR3 has 15 residues. V shed 4 bases and J shed 5 bases, with 15 bases lying between them. Written as DNA, the CDR3 is TGCGCCAGCAGCATCGGACCGCCGTTAAATGAAAAACTGTTTTTT. As protein: CASSIGPPLNEKLFF.

This chain links TRBV4-3 with TRBJ1-2; TRBD1 is a possible D gene (5 bases). The CDR3 covers 14 residues. Germline V CDR1 and CDR2: LGHNA, YSLEER. V lost 0 bases and J 7 bases, leaving 12 bases between the germline ends. CDR3 amino acids: CASSQEYGALGYTF. The CDR3 bases are TGCGCCAGCAGCCAAGAATATGGGGCGCTTGGCTACACCTTC.

The CDR3 nucleotides read TGTGCCAGCAGTGAGGGGACTAGCTCCTACAATGAGCAGTTCTTC. It is translated as CASSEGTSSYNEQFF. This chain uses TRBV6-4 with TRBJ2-1; 8 bases agree with TRBD2. CDR3 length: 15 residues. V was pared by 3 bases and J by 0 bases, with 1 base of the junction left unmatched. Per germline, CDR1 MRHNA and CDR2 SNTAGT.

This chain joins TRBV12-3 or TRBV12-4 and TRBJ1-1, with D hard to call. Trimming removed 4 bases from V and 4 bases from J, with 4 bases in between. The CDR3 sequence is 11 residues long. DNA for the CDR3: TGTGCCAGCAGTTACAGCACTGAAGCTTTCTTT. Its translation is CASSYSTEAFF.

The chain uses TRBV10-3 and TRBJ2-2; 13 nucleotides agree with TRBD2. Germline CDR1 ENHRY, CDR2 SYGVKD. With 3 bases clipped from V and 2 bases from J, the junction kept 3 bases outside the gene matches. This CDR3 region has 17 residues. The CDR3 nucleotides read TGTGCCATCAGTGATGGACTAGCGGGAGTCAACACCGGGGAGCTGTTTTTT. This codes for CAISDGLAGVNTGELFF.

The chain joins TRBV12-5 to TRBJ1-5; D gene uncertain. CDR3 length: 17 amino acids. Trimming removed 5 bases at V and 4 bases at J, with 21 bases between. Germline CDR1 LGHNT, CDR2 FRNRAP. The CDR3 region has the DNA TGTGCTAGTGGTCTCTGGACGGTCGCAATAGCAAATCAGCCCCAGCATTTT. This codes for CASGLWTVAIANQPQHF. Filled out from reference TRBV12-5 and TRBJ1-5, the complete variable domain reads DARVTQTPRHKVTEMGQEVTMRCQPILGHNTVFWYRQTMMQGLELLAYFRNRAPLDDSGMPKDRFSAEMPDATLATLKIQPSEPRDSAVYFCASGLWTVAIANQPQHFGDGTRLSIL.

The chain couples TRBV5-5 to TRBJ1-4; D possibly corresponds to TRBD1 (6 bases). Trimming took 3 bases from V and 12 from J, leaving 15 bases between them. The CDR3 covers 13 residues. The germline CDR1 and CDR2 sequences are SGHKS and YYEKEE (reference sequence). CDR3 nucleotides: TGTGCCAGCAGCTCACAGGGTTTGGAAGAACTGTTTTTT. Protein product: CASSSQGLEELFF.

This clone was recorded only once. The chain is built from TRBV28 and TRBJ1-1; D is perhaps TRBD1 (6 bases). Trimming shortened V by 8 bases and J by 7 bases, and 17 bases separated the two germline ends. CDR3 length equals 13 residues. Germline V gene lookup returns CDR1 MDHEN and CDR2 SYDVKM. For the CDR3, the DNA is TGTGCCAGCCACCCACAGGGTAGAGGTGAAGCTTTCTTT. This sequence encodes CASHPQGRGEAFF. Full variable domain (outside the CDR3, taken from reference TRBV28 and TRBJ1-1): DVKVTQSSRYLVKRTGEKVFLECVQDMDHENMFWYRQDPGLGLRLIYFSYDVKMKEKGDIPEGYSVSREKKERFSLILESASTNQTSMYLCASHPQGRGEAFFGQGTRLTVV.

This clone came up once. The genes are TRBV7-9 and TRBJ1-1; D uncertain. V gave up 5 bases and J gave up 8 bases, with 12 bases separating them. The CDR3 extends over 12 amino acids. The germline V gene has CDR1 SEHNR and CDR2 FQNEAQ (reference sequence). The CDR3 protein is CASSDSLWEAFF. For the CDR3, the DNA is TGTGCCAGCAGCGACTCCCTGTGGGAAGCTTTCTTT.

The chain joins TRBV18 to TRBJ2-2; D is uncertain. CDR3 length: 13 residues. Trimming stripped 0 bases from V and 3 bases from J, with 2 bases between. Germline lookup yields CDR1 KGHSH and CDR2 LQKENI. CDR3 bases: TGTGCCAGCTCACCACCCTACACCGGGGAGCTGTTTTTT. This translates into CASSPPYTGELFF. Together with reference TRBV18 and TRBJ2-2, the CDR3 gives the full variable domain: NAGVMQNPRHLVRRRGQEARLRCSPMKGHSHVYWYRQLPEEGLKFMVYLQKENIIDESGMPKERFSAEFPKEGPSILRIQQVVRGDSAAYFCASSPPYTGELFFGEGSRLTVL.

The chain is built from TRBV28 and TRBJ2-2; TRBD1 aligns across 7 bases. The J segment lost 0 bases and the V segment lost 3 bases, leaving 13 bases of the junction unmatched. This CDR3 spans 19 amino acids. Germline V gene lookup returns CDR1 MDHEN and CDR2 SYDVKM. The CDR3 coding sequence is TGTGCCAGCAGTTTCCAACAGGGGAAGCGGAGAACGAACACCGGGGAGCTGTTTTTT. This codes for CASSFQQGKRRTNTGELFF. Variable domain in full (rest from reference TRBV28 and TRBJ2-2): DVKVTQSSRYLVKRTGEKVFLECVQDMDHENMFWYRQDPGLGLRLIYFSYDVKMKEKGDIPEGYSVSREKKERFSLILESASTNQTSMYLCASSFQQGKRRTNTGELFFGEGSRLTVL.